The rows below give T cell receptor beta chains drawn from one sample of a study of cytomegalovirus exposure and HLA in healthy donors. Measured with immunoSEQ multiplex PCR; TCRdb has only the in-frame clones, and not every one. This sample has approximately 130,000 clones, with approximately 8% found just once. Sequencing input: PBMCs. All receptors derive from a woman aged 40 to 50 in good health and CMV-seropositive. CDR3s include the opening cysteine and the closing phenylalanine or tryptophan. A D gene is named only where the DNA matches it firmly. The size of a clone is reported for some rows only, either as once, few or many, or as a class for expanded clones.

d_gene	j_gene	abundance	v_gene	CDR3aa	CDR3nt
TRBD2	TRBJ2-2	many	TRBV6-4	CASSAGTSGAGELFF	TGTGCCAGCAGTGCCGGGACTAGCGGGGCCGGGGAGCTGTTTTTT
TRBD1	TRBJ2-2	few	TRBV4-1	CASSQTGGWTGELFF	TGCGCCAGCAGCCAAACAGGGGGCTGGACCGGGGAGCTGTTTTTT
NA	TRBJ1-2	few	TRBV5-1	CASSLEQGPGYTF	TGCGCCAGCAGCTTGGAGCAGGGCCCCGGCTACACCTTC
NA	TRBJ1-1	few	TRBV27	CASSPSGPTEAFF	TGTGCCAGCAGTCCATCAGGGCCTACTGAAGCTTTCTTT
TRBD1	TRBJ1-1	NA	TRBV5-1	CASSTGQGKHTEAFF	TGCGCCAGCAGCACGGGACAGGGGAAACACACTGAAGCTTTCTTT
TRBD1	TRBJ1-1	NA	TRBV27	CASSTGTGSLNTEAFF	TGTGCCAGCAGTACCGGGACAGGGTCCCTGAACACTGAAGCTTTCTTT
NA	TRBJ1-1	few	TRBV14	CASSQGNSLLLAFF	TGTGCCAGCAGCCAAGGGAATAGCTTACTCTTAGCTTTCTTT
NA	TRBJ1-6	few	TRBV19	CASTEQKNSPLHF	TGTGCCAGTACAGAACAAAAAAATTCACCCCTCCACTTT
NA	TRBJ1-1	NA	TRBV11-2	CASSFVLNEAFF	TGTGCCAGCAGCTTCGTATTAAATGAAGCTTTCTTT
NA	TRBJ2-7	few	TRBV27	CASPHEVSSYEQYF	TGTGCCAGCCCCCACGAGGTAAGCTCCTACGAGCAGTACTTC
TRBD1	TRBJ1-3	NA	TRBV9	CASSVGDRTSGNTIYF	TGTGCCAGCAGCGTCGGGGACAGAACCTCTGGAAACACCATATATTTT
TRBD1	TRBJ1-1	NA	TRBV5-5	CASSLSGTGLNTEAFF	TGTGCCAGCAGCCTCTCCGGGACAGGCTTGAACACTGAAGCTTTCTTT
TRBD1	TRBJ1-2	NA	TRBV30	CAWSGQGWAFGYTF	TGTGCCTGGAGTGGACAGGGCTGGGCATTTGGCTACACCTTC
TRBD1	TRBJ2-7	few	TRBV15	CATSRDPWQGVDEQYF	TGTGCCACCAGCAGAGACCCTTGGCAGGGGGTCGACGAGCAGTACTTC
TRBD1	TRBJ2-2	NA	TRBV6-4	CASSDSYRQGRSTGELFF	TGTGCCAGCAGTGACTCGTATCGACAGGGTCGTAGCACCGGGGAGCTGTTTTTT
NA	TRBJ2-3	few	TRBV2	CASSEDRVADTQYF	TGTGCCAGCAGTGAAGACAGGGTCGCAGATACGCAGTATTTT
NA	TRBJ1-1	few	TRBV20-1	CSAPYSEAFF	TGCAGTGCCCCTTATAGTGAAGCTTTCTTT
NA	TRBJ2-7	NA	TRBV28	CASSRRSGSSHYEQYF	TGTGCCAGCAGTAGACGCAGCGGCAGCTCGCACTACGAGCAGTACTTC